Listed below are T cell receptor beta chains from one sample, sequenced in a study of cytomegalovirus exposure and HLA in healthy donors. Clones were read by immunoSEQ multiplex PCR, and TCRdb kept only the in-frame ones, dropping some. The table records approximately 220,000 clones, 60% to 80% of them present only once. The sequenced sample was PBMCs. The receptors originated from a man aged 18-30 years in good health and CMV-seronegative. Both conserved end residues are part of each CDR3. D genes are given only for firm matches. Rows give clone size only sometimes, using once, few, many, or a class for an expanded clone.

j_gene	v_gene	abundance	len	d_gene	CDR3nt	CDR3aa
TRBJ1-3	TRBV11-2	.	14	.	TGTGCCAGCAGCTTAGGTAGCTCTGGAAACACCATATATTTT	CASSLGSSGNTIYF
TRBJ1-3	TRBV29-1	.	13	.	TGCAGCGTCTCGGTGGTCTCTGGAAACACCATATATTTT	CSVSVVSGNTIYF
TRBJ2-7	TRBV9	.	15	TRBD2	TGTGCCAGCAGCTCCCACCAGACTAGCGGATACGAGCAGTACTTC	CASSSHQTSGYEQYF
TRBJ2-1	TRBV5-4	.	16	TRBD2	TGTGCCAGCAGCCGATCGGGACTAGTCCTAGGCAATGAGCAGTTCTTC	CASSRSGLVLGNEQFF
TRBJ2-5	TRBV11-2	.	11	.	TGTGCCAGCAGCTCCTCTCAGACCCAGTACTTC	CASSSSQTQYF
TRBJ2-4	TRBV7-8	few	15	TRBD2	TGTGCCAGCAGCTTAGAAGTTGGGGGAGGGGACATTCAGTACTTC	CASSLEVGGGDIQYF
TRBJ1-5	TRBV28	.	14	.	TGTGCCAGCAGTTTGGGGAGGGGCGATCAGCCCCAGCATTTT	CASSLGRGDQPQHF
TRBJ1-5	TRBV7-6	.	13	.	TGTGCCAGCAGCGTAAGGGGAAATCAGCCCCAGCATTTT	CASSVRGNQPQHF
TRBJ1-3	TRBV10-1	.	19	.	TGCGCCAGCAGTGAGACACCATGGACGGAGGGATACTCTGGAAACACCATATATTTT	CASSETPWTEGYSGNTIYF
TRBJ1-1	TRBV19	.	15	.	TGTGCCAGTAGTACTAACAGGGACGGGAACACTGAAGCTTTCTTT	CASSTNRDGNTEAFF
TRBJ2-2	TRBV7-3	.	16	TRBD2	TGTGCCAGCAGCACCCCGGCGGGAGTGGACACCGGGGAGCTGTTTTTT	CASSTPAGVDTGELFF
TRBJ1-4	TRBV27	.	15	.	TGTGCCAGCAGTTCCCTTCCGGACACAAATGAAAAACTGTTTTTT	CASSSLPDTNEKLFF
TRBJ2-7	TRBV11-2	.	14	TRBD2	TGTGCCAGCAGAGTGCTGGCGGGAGGCTACGAGCAGTACTTC	CASRVLAGGYEQYF